Described below is a single TCR beta chain sequence and its context. The entry originates in a study of T cell clones after liver transplantation. Study-wide background: TCRbeta sequencing after a pre-transplant mixed lymphocyte reaction identified graft-donor-reactive clones, later tracked in post-transplant blood. Without induction therapy, subjects received standard immunosuppression until 12-24 months post-transplant.

Repertoires were generated with immunoSEQ multiplex PCR, while TCRdb's copy carries only in-frame clones and drops some. This sample has tens of thousands of clones; roughly 85% occur once, and the top ten carry roughly 3%. The CDR3 contains 14 residues. CDR1 is KGHSH, CDR2 LQKENI, per germline. V was shortened by 5 bases and J by 0 bases, with 9 bases between the two germline ends. V usage is TRBV18 and J usage is TRBJ2-3; no firm D call. This receptor was obtained from a human patient who received a liver transplant. Some of the T cells may derive from the graft donor. The source material was CD4+ T cells from blood, sampled at the 22-month timepoint. CDR3 residues: CASSSLSSTDTQYF. The CDR3 nucleotides read TGTGCCAGCTCATCCTTATCTAGCACAGATACGCAGTATTTT.